The 30 T cell receptor beta chains given below trace back to one sample, sequenced in a study of tumor-infiltrating lymphocytes in primary liver carcinoma. For blood RNA, unsorted whole blood served as the source, and germline DNA was extracted too. A primer matching the constant region was used to make TCR beta cDNA from 450 to 500 ng of total RNA. Three-round nested multiplex PCR performed with slightly modified ARM-PCR produced the TCR beta libraries. A C-beta reverse primer and TRBV1-TRBV30 forward primers served in each of the first two PCR rounds, at roughly 10 cycles apiece. TCRdb called the multiplex PCR reads again in MiXCR, with one record for every CDR3 protein. The sample holds 300,000 to 400,000 distinct CDR3 sequences, approximately 65% seen once. The specimen sequenced was peripheral blood. These receptors all come from a man aged 40-49 years with primary liver carcinoma and hepatitis B virus infection.

This clonotype has a single count. V and J are TRBV11-1 and TRBJ2-1; either TRBD1 or TRBD2 may supply D (5 bases each). The CDR3 runs to 11 residues. Germline CDR1 and CDR2: SGHAT and FQDESV (reference sequence). Trimming cost V 8 bases and J 13 bases, with 15 bases left between them. The CDR3 loop reads CASGGASEQFF. The CDR3 DNA reads TGTGCCAGCGGGGGAGCATCTGAACAGTTCTTC. The full variable domain, in which reference TRBV11-1 and TRBJ2-1 provide the parts outside the CDR3, is EAEVAQSPRYKITEKSQAVAFWCDPISGHATLYWYRQILGQGPELLVQFQDESVVDDSQLPKDRFSAERLKGVDSTLKIQPAELGDSAMYLCASGGASEQFFGPGTRLTVL.

As regards this clonotype: A much larger clonotype is one base distant, so this may be a read error. The chain uses TRBV10-3 and TRBJ2-1, with D uncertain. This CDR3 comprises 12 residues. V gave up 6 bases and J gave up 9 bases, with 12 bases separating them. The germline V gene has CDR1 ENHRY and CDR2 SYGVKD. The CDR3 DNA sequence: TGTGCCATCAGGACGCGGCATTCTGAGCAGTTCTTC. This codes for CAIRTRHSEQFF.

As regards this clonotype: Given the absence of the conserved phenylalanine or tryptophan at the CDR3 end, a read error is likely. The V gene is TRBV11-2, the J gene TRBJ1-2, with 9 positions matching TRBD1. CDR1 SGHAT and CDR2 FQNNGV come from the germline V gene. The CDR3 spans 13 residues. Unmatched junction bases numbered 3, after V lost 5 bases and J lost 5 bases. The CDR3 DNA sequence: TGTGCCAGCAGCACGACAGGGGGTTATGGCTACACCTTG. This sequence encodes CASSTTGGYGYTL.

Concerning this clonotype: A junction boundary mismatches the germline segment, possibly from a read error. The rearrangement joins TRBV6-5 to TRBJ2-3; 7 bases line up with TRBD2. This CDR3 comprises 15 residues. Germline V gene lookup returns CDR1 MNHEY and CDR2 SVGAGI. The DNA of the CDR3 is TGTGCTAGCAGTTACATGCAGTCGGGGGGACTTACGCAGTATTTT. Protein sequence: CASSYMQSGGLTQYF.

Regarding this clonotype: A much more abundant neighbour one base away suggests this may be a read error. The chain couples TRBV11-2 to TRBJ2-5, with D perhaps matching TRBD1 or TRBD2 (6 bases each). CDR1 is SGHAT and CDR2 is FQNNGV in the germline V gene. CDR3 length: 16 residues. Between the trimmed V and J ends, which lost 1 base and 4 bases, there was a span of 16 bases. The CDR3 region is CASSLGGTPIRETQYF. The CDR3 region has the DNA TGTGCCAGCAGCTTAGGCGGGACACCTATACGAGAGACCCAGTACTTC.

Note on this clonotype: A much larger clone differs from this one at a single base, so this may be a read error. The chain combines TRBV12-3 or TRBV12-4 with TRBJ1-2; 7 nucleotides agree with TRBD1. The CDR3 is 14 residues long. The junction had 4 bases not matched to a gene; V was cut back by 6 bases and J by 0 bases. CDR3 bases: TGTGCCAGCAGACAGGGGCGCCCTAACTATGGCTACACCTTC. Protein product: CASRQGRPNYGYTF.

The chain links TRBV28 to TRBJ2-7; tentative D call: TRBD2 (5 bases). This CDR3 comprises 15 residues. Germline CDR1 reads MDHEN; CDR2 reads SYDVKM. V lost 2 bases, J lost 3 bases, and 14 bases lay in between. The chain's CDR3 is CASSLTVGLVYEQYF. The CDR3, as DNA: TGTGCCAGCAGTTTAACGGTAGGACTGGTCTACGAGCAGTACTTC.

With regard to this clonotype: The germline gene is not matched at one end of the junction; a read error may be the cause. The rearrangement joins TRBV6-2 or TRBV6-3 to TRBJ2-6; tentatively, D is TRBD1 (5 bases). The CDR3 consists of 16 residues. The germline V gene has CDR1 MNHEY and CDR2 SVGEGT. CDR3 residues: CASRQDRNSGANILTF. The CDR3 nucleotides read TGTGCCAGCAGACAGGACCGAAACTCTGGGGCCAACATCTTGACTTTT.

This clonotype was observed a single time. V gene TRBV6-5 combines with J gene TRBJ2-1, with D uncertain. CDR3 size: 16 residues. Germline V gene data show CDR1 as MNHEY and CDR2 as SVGAGI. V was pared by 9 bases and J by 1 base, with 19 bases between. CDR3 region: CASSLIPDGSYNEQFF. The DNA of the CDR3 is TGTGCCAGTAGCCTTATACCCGATGGGTCCTACAATGAGCAGTTCTTC.

A word on this clonotype: A much larger clone differs from this one at a single base, so this may be a read error. The chain joins TRBV29-1 to TRBJ2-1, with D perhaps matching TRBD1 or TRBD2 (5 bases each). Trimming pared 8 bases from V and 6 bases from J, leaving 14 bases between. The CDR3 extends over 12 amino acids. Per the germline V gene, CDR1 is SQVTM and CDR2 is ANQGSEA. The CDR3 DNA sequence: TGCAGCATCCTTCCAGGGAGCAATGAGCAGTTCTTC. The encoded protein is CSILPGSNEQFF.

This clonotype has just a few counts. The chain is built from TRBV5-1 and TRBJ2-3; TRBD2 matches at 10 bases. The germline gives CDR1 SGHRS, CDR2 YFSETQ. The CDR3 is made up of 15 amino acids. V was pared by 3 bases and J by 4 bases, with 5 bases of the junction left unmatched. In DNA, the CDR3 is TGCGCCAGCAGCTCCTGGACTAGCGGAGCAGATACGCAGTATTTT. Its protein product is CASSSWTSGADTQYF.

Worth noting for this clonotype: Possible read error: a much larger clone is one base away. This chain joins TRBV6-1 and TRBJ1-1, with TRBD1 matching over 9 bases. Germline lookup yields CDR1 MNHNS and CDR2 SASEGT. The CDR3 sequence is 15 residues long. The CDR3 DNA follows: TGTGCCAGCAGTGAAGCCGGACAGGGGAACATTGAAGCTTTCTTT. It translates to CASSEAGQGNIEAFF.

This clonotype was found once. One base away lies a much larger clone, so this may be a sequencing read error. This chain's CDR3 is CASSSQALIDTQYF. The CDR3 bases are TGTGCCAGCAGTTCTCAGGCACTCATAGATACGCAGTATTTT. This rearrangement joins TRBV6-2 or TRBV6-3 to TRBJ2-3; D call uncertain. Trimming removed 4 bases at V and 5 bases at J, with 13 bases between. The CDR3 covers 14 residues. Germline-derived CDR1 and CDR2 are MNHEY and SVGEGT.

Note on this clonotype: Sequence at one end of the junction differs from germline and may be a read error. CDR3 region: CSVGTVAGTNVLTF. CDR3 sequence (DNA): TGCAGCGTTGGGACGGTGGCTGGGACCAACGTCCTGACTTTC. The chain couples TRBV29-1 to TRBJ2-6; D remains ambiguous. Looked up from germline, CDR1 is SQVTM and CDR2 is ANQGSEA. The CDR3 length is 14 residues.

Concerning this clonotype itself: The missing conserved phenylalanine or tryptophan at the end of this CDR3 makes a read error likely. CDR3 region: CASSRVGANVLTL. The CDR3 DNA follows: TGTGCCAGCAGCCGGGTTGGGGCCAACGTCCTGACTTTA. The V call is TRBV14, the J call TRBJ2-6; no definite D call. Germline loops: CDR1 SGHDN, CDR2 FVKESK. V was clipped by 4 bases and J by 3 bases, with 4 bases between them. CDR3 length equals 13 residues.

At least ten counts were recorded for this clonotype. This rearrangement joins TRBV6-1 to TRBJ2-3; 7 bases fit TRBD2. Trimming cost V 2 bases and J 1 base; bases outside gene matches: 6. The germline gives CDR1 MNHNS, CDR2 SASEGT. The CDR3 sequence is 16 residues long. Here the CDR3 reads CASSEMLGGGTDTQYF. The CDR3 DNA reads as TGTGCCAGCAGTGAAATGCTGGGAGGGGGCACAGATACGCAGTATTTT.

There are many counts of this clonotype. The chain links TRBV6-5 to TRBJ2-1, with 9 bases aligning to TRBD1. Germline V gene sequence: CDR1 MNHEY, CDR2 SVGAGI. This CDR3 is built from 13 residues. The V segment lost 6 bases and the J segment 10 bases; nucleotides outside the gene matches: 7. CDR3 protein: CASRVTGTGEQFF. CDR3 sequence (DNA): TGTGCCAGCAGAGTTACGGGGACAGGGGAGCAGTTCTTC.

This clonotype has only a few counts. The V call is TRBV28, the J call TRBJ2-7; 8 bases align to TRBD1. V trimming: 1 base; J trimming: 9 bases; junction bases outside the gene matches: 5. This CDR3 contains 13 residues. The germline CDR1 and CDR2 sequences are MDHEN and SYDVKM. In nucleotides, the CDR3 is TGTGCCAGCAGTTTATTATGGGACAGGATGCAGTACTTC. Its protein is CASSLLWDRMQYF.

This clonotype has more than one count but fewer than ten. The chain joins TRBV11-2 to TRBJ1-2, with a weak D call TRBD1 (5 bases). CDR1 and CDR2 (germline): SGHAT, FQNNGV. The CDR3 spans 15 residues. CDR3 sequence reads: CVSSPLRDSNYGYTF. CDR3 DNA sequence: TGTGTTAGCAGCCCCTTACGGGACTCTAACTATGGCTACACCTTC.

On this clonotype: A much more abundant neighbour one base away suggests this may be a read error. V usage is TRBV10-3 and J usage is TRBJ2-1; D is ambiguous. Per germline, CDR1 ENHRY and CDR2 SYGVKD. This CDR3 region has 15 residues. Deletions cut 6 bases from V and 7 bases from J, with 19 bases between. The CDR3 coding sequence is TGTGCCATCAGACCCCTTAGCAGGAGTAGGAATGAGCAGTTCTTC. This translates into CAIRPLSRSRNEQFF.

A word on this clonotype: A much larger clone differs by one base, so this may be a read error. This CDR3 is CASSPGQGPYTEQFF. CDR3 coding DNA: TGTGCCAGCAGTCCCGGACAGGGGCCTTACACTGAGCAGTTCTTC. J is TRBJ2-1 and V is TRBV6-6; TRBD1 agrees at 9 bases. The CDR3 contains 15 residues. Germline CDR1 MNHNY, CDR2 SVGAGI (reference sequence).

There are a few counts of this clonotype. The rearrangement joins TRBV30 to TRBJ2-7, with 10 bases matching TRBD1. Germline V gene lookup returns CDR1 GTSNPN and CDR2 SVGIG (reference sequence). With 5 bases clipped from V and 3 bases from J, the junction kept 10 bases outside the gene matches. This CDR3 comprises 15 residues. CDR3 protein: CAWATGTGVSYEQYF. Here the CDR3 DNA reads TGTGCCTGGGCAACCGGGACAGGGGTAAGCTACGAGCAGTACTTC.

This clonotype was found many times. This chain connects TRBV6-2 or TRBV6-3 to TRBJ2-5, with D possibly matching TRBD2 (5 bases). The length of the CDR3 is 14 residues. The V gene's germline CDR1 is MNHEY and CDR2 SVGEGT. Trimming took 7 bases from V and 9 from J, leaving 21 bases between them. CDR3 bases: TGTGCCAGCACCGTATCTGGACTTCAGTCCGCCCAGTACTTC. This sequence encodes CASTVSGLQSAQYF.

To note about this clonotype: This may be a read error: a much more frequent sequence differs by one nucleotide. The chain links TRBV6-1 to TRBJ1-2; 7 nucleotides align to TRBD1. With 5 bases clipped from V and 4 bases from J, the junction kept 13 bases outside the gene matches. Germline V gene lookup returns CDR1 MNHNS and CDR2 SASEGT. This CDR3 region has 16 residues. The CDR3: CASSQTTGDFSYGYTF. The CDR3 DNA reads TGTGCCAGCAGTCAGACTACAGGGGACTTCTCCTATGGCTACACCTTC.

To note about this clonotype: Its ends do not fully match the called genes, so a read error is possible. The chain carries TRBV12-3 or TRBV12-4 and TRBJ1-3, with D unresolved. The CDR3 spans 14 residues. The DNA of the CDR3 is TGTGCCAGCAGTTTCCCACAAACTGGAAACACCCTATATTTT. Amino acids: CASSFPQTGNTLYF.

With respect to this clonotype: A read error is possible here, since a much larger clone lies one base away. This chain links TRBV4-1 with TRBJ2-2; TRBD1 or TRBD2 may be the D gene (6 bases each). Per germline, CDR1 MGHRA and CDR2 YSYEKL. This CDR3 region has 18 residues. CDR3 region: CASSQPARGVGDTGGLFF. Written as DNA, the CDR3 is TGCGCCAGCAGCCAACCCGCCCGAGGGGTCGGGGACACCGGGGGGCTGTTTTTT.

On this clonotype: A much larger clone differs from this one at a single base, so this may be a read error. The CDR3 DNA reads TGTGCCAGCAGCTTGGGGGCCGAAAATCAGGCCCAGCATTTT. It specifies CASSLGAENQAQHF. The rearrangement uses TRBV5-4 and TRBJ1-5; D is uncertain. Per the germline V gene, CDR1 is SGHNT and CDR2 is YYREEE (reference sequence). CDR3 length equals 14 residues. The variable domain in full, completed from reference TRBV5-4 and TRBJ1-5, reads ETGVTQSPTHLIKTRGQQVTLRCSSQSGHNTVSWYQQALGQGPQFIFQYYREEENGRGNFPPRFSGLQFPNYSSELNVNALELDDSALYLCASSLGAENQAQHFGDGTRLSIL.

CDR3 region: CASSQTRGSVGYEQYF. The DNA of the CDR3 is TGTGCCAGCAGCCAAACCCGGGGCAGCGTGGGCTACGAGCAGTACTTC. J is TRBJ2-7 and V is TRBV4-2; D may be TRBD1 or TRBD2 (5 bases each). V lost 2 bases, J lost 3 bases, and 17 bases lay in between. Germline V gene lookup returns CDR1 LGHNA and CDR2 YNFKEQ. The CDR3 loop spans 16 amino acids.

Notes on this clonotype: A read error is possible here, since a much larger clone lies one base away. V and J are TRBV12-3 or TRBV12-4 and TRBJ2-1; 13 nucleotides match TRBD2. The CDR3 covers 15 residues. V shed 7 bases, J shed 9 bases, and the junction held 9 bases outside the gene matches. The CDR3 loop reads CASTTTSGRYIEQFF. CDR3 bases: TGTGCCAGCACCACGACTAGCGGGAGGTATATTGAGCAGTTCTTC.

This clonotype was counted a few times. Sequence at one end of the junction differs from germline and may be a read error. The V and J genes are TRBV6-2 or TRBV6-3 and TRBJ1-1; the D is unclear. Per germline, CDR1 MNHEY and CDR2 SVGEGT. This CDR3 is built from 13 residues. CDR3 nucleotides: TGTGTCAGCATAAATAGATATGACACTGAAGCTTTCTTT. Amino acids: CVSINRYDTEAFF.